Following are 14 T cell receptor beta chains from one sample sequenced in a study of blood T cell repertoires in COVID-19. TCRdb's table, derived via immunoSEQ multiplex PCR, lists solely in-frame clones and lacks some. The sample lists 250,000 to 350,000 clones; 85% were seen once. The specimen was PBMCs or T cells enriched from blood (not recorded which). These receptors all stem from a woman between 50 and 59 years old who had recovered from COVID-19.

J is TRBJ1-2 and V is TRBV12-3 or TRBV12-4; D may be TRBD1 (6 bases). CDR3 size: 13 residues. The germline V and J ends were trimmed by 6 bases and 9 bases, with 17 bases remaining between them. The CDR3 sequence is CASRAGTSVSYTF. In DNA form, the CDR3 reads TGTGCCAGCAGAGCCGGGACAAGCGTGAGCTACACCTTC.

Turning to this clone: Mismatch with germline at one junction end may stem from a read error. This chain links TRBV7-9 with TRBJ2-3; 7 nucleotides line up with TRBD2. From germline, CDR1 is SEHNR and CDR2 FQNEAQ (reference sequence). CDR3 size: 16 residues. CDR3 loop: CASSLAAGVNTDTQYF. CDR3 sequence (DNA): TGTGCCAGCAGCCTAGCGGCGGGAGTGAACACAGATACGCAGTATTTT.

The rearrangement joins TRBV30 to TRBJ1-1; possible D gene TRBD1, 5 bases. The CDR3 consists of 12 residues. CDR1 and CDR2 (germline): GTSNPN, SVGIG (reference sequence). Trimming took off 3 bases at V and 6 bases at J, with 11 bases between the two ends. Here the CDR3 DNA reads TGTGCCTGGAGCCTCAGGGTTTCTGAAGCTTTCTTT. It specifies CAWSLRVSEAFF.

The CDR3, as DNA: TGTGCCAGTAGCGGCGGGACAGGGGTGTACAATGAGCAGTTCTTC. As protein: CASSGGTGVYNEQFF. The chain couples TRBV19 to TRBJ2-1, with TRBD1 matching over 10 bases. Germline assignment: CDR1 LNHDA and CDR2 SQIVND (reference sequence). CDR3 length: 15 residues. With 6 bases clipped from V and 4 bases from J, the junction kept 6 bases outside the gene matches. The variable domain in full, with the rest retrieved from reference TRBV19 and TRBJ2-1, is DGGITQSPKYLFRKEGQNVTLSCEQNLNHDAMYWYRQDPGQGLRLIYYSQIVNDFQKGDIAEGYSVSREKKESFPLTVTSAQKNPTAFYLCASSGGTGVYNEQFFGPGTRLTVL.

The V call is TRBV5-4, the J call TRBJ1-4, with D unclear. Trimming removed 4 bases at V and 4 bases at J, with 8 bases between. This CDR3 comprises 13 residues. Germline CDR1 reads SGHNT; CDR2 reads YYREEE (reference sequence). CDR3 amino acids: CASSRGYNEKLFF. CDR3 nucleotides: TGTGCCAGCAGCCGAGGATATAATGAAAAACTGTTTTTT.

V usage is TRBV7-3 and J usage is TRBJ2-2, with 9 bases lining up with TRBD2. The CDR3 totals 15 residues. V trimming: 0 bases; J trimming: 5 bases; junction bases outside the gene matches: 1. Germline V gene sequence: CDR1 SGHTA, CDR2 FQGTGA. The CDR3: CASSLTSGGTGELFF. The CDR3 DNA reads TGTGCCAGCAGCTTAACAAGCGGGGGGACCGGGGAGCTGTTTTTT.

CDR3 sequence (DNA): TGTGCCACCAGTGCCCCCCCCGGGACAGGGAATTCCTACAATGAGCAGTTCTTC. Protein product: CATSAPPGTGNSYNEQFF. The chain couples TRBV24-1 to TRBJ2-1; TRBD1 matches at 9 bases. Trimming cost V 5 bases and J 1 base; bases outside gene matches: 11. The CDR3 contains 18 residues. Germline loops: CDR1 KGHDR, CDR2 SFDVKD.

This sequence joins TRBV3-1 (or the pseudogene TRBV3-2) and TRBJ2-1; TRBD1 agrees at 7 bases. CDR1 and CDR2 from the germline V gene are LGHDT and YNNKEL (reference sequence). The CDR3 extends over 16 amino acids. V was pared by 4 bases and J by 5 bases, with 11 bases of the junction left unmatched. DNA for the CDR3: TGTGCCAGCAGCCCACATACAGGGGCTCCCAACAATGAGCAGTTCTTC. Its protein is CASSPHTGAPNNEQFF.

The chain uses TRBV30 and TRBJ1-2, with TRBD1 matching 7 bases. Germline V CDR1 and CDR2: GTSNPN, SVGIG (reference sequence). The CDR3 length is 15 residues. V dropped 4 bases and J dropped 0; count of bases not matched to a gene: 8. In DNA, the CDR3 is TGTGCCTGGACGGGACAGCTAAGAGCTAACTATGGCTACACCTTC. Its translation is CAWTGQLRANYGYTF.

The chain uses TRBV6-9 and TRBJ2-7; TRBD2 is a possible D gene (6 bases). There are 15 residues in the CDR3. Germline-derived CDR1 and CDR2 are MNHGY and SVAAGI. Trimming removed 4 bases at V and 3 bases at J, with 16 bases between. The CDR3 nucleotides read TGTGCCAGCAGTTCAGACGGAGGGCCTTTCTACGAGCAGTACTTC. Translation: CASSSDGGPFYEQYF.

V gene TRBV7-9 combines with J gene TRBJ2-5; D is unclear. The CDR3 is made up of 13 amino acids. V was trimmed by 2 bases and J by 4 bases, leaving 8 bases between them. CDR1 SEHNR and CDR2 FQNEAQ come from the germline V gene (reference sequence). The CDR3 reads CASSLNVGETQYF. DNA for the CDR3: TGTGCCAGCAGCTTAAACGTCGGAGAGACCCAGTACTTC.

The gene calls are TRBV15 and TRBJ2-2, with 9 bases fitting TRBD1. After removal of 4 bases from V and 5 bases from J, the junction contained 11 bases not matched to a gene. This CDR3 region has 17 residues. CDR1 is LNHNV, CDR2 YYDKDF, per germline (reference sequence). As DNA, the CDR3 is TGTGCCACCAGCATTTTTACAGGGGGCGCGCGGACCGGGGAGCTGTTTTTT. It is translated as CATSIFTGGARTGELFF.

The chain links TRBV7-9 to TRBJ2-5, with 9 bases that match TRBD2. V dropped 1 base and J dropped 4; count of bases not matched to a gene: 7. CDR1 and CDR2 (germline): SEHNR, FQNEAQ (reference sequence). The CDR3 runs 16 residues. The CDR3 sequence is CASSLGIAGVGETQYF. DNA of the CDR3: TGTGCCAGCAGCTTAGGGATAGCGGGAGTGGGAGAGACCCAGTACTTC.

The chain employs TRBV30 and TRBJ1-1; 9 nucleotides line up with TRBD1. This CDR3 region has 14 residues. Germline assignment: CDR1 GTSNPN and CDR2 SVGIG (reference sequence). The CDR3 coding sequence is TGTGCTTTCAACCACGGGACAGGGCCCACTGAAGCTTTCTTT. It codes for CAFNHGTGPTEAFF.